The sequence of this T cell receptor (beta chain) was determined in a study of blood T cell repertoires in COVID-19. This CDR3 contains 15 residues. Germline V gene sequence: CDR1 MGHRA, CDR2 YSYEKL. Trimming removed 3 bases at V and 4 bases at J, with 15 bases between. The authors' processing: Estimation of nucleated cell counts relied on the amplification of reference gene primers. TCRdb keeps only in-frame clones here, not all; method: immunoSEQ multiplex PCR. That table supplies the V and J calls and clone size; D and trimming were determined from the DNA. This table holds roughly 200,000 clones, 80% to 90% found once.

The sequence derives from a woman younger than 45 who had been exposed to COVID-19. The sequencing input was PBMCs or T cells enriched from blood (not recorded which). V usage is TRBV4-1 and J usage is TRBJ1-2; a possible D gene is TRBD1 (5 bases). The CDR3 DNA reads TGCGCCAGCAGCCAGCCCTACGGGGGGATCTATGGCTACACCTTC. Encoded protein: CASSQPYGGIYGYTF.